Below, 30 T cell receptor beta chains from the same sample are listed, as sequenced in a study of blood T cells in healthy people across ages. With a J-beta primer mix and a sample-barcoded 5' primer, a second PCR ran 7 to 11 cycles. Each CDR3 protein is one row after TCRdb ran MiXCR on the 5' RACE reads. The sample holds about 640,000 distinct CDR3 sequences, about 30% seen once. The sample comprised blood. These receptor sequences come from a woman older than 75 in good health.

This clonotype occurred a few times. The CDR3 loop reads CASRLGQTAAGNSPLHF. DNA for the CDR3: TGTGCCAGCAGATTGGGGCAGACAGCGGCCGGCAATTCACCCCTCCACTTT. V usage is TRBV2 and J usage is TRBJ1-6; possible D gene TRBD1, 5 bases. From germline, CDR1 is SNHLY and CDR2 FYNNEI. The CDR3 runs to 17 residues. Trimming pared 6 bases from V and 7 bases from J, leaving 22 bases between.

This clonotype was counted only a few times. The chain links TRBV14 to TRBJ1-4; D unclear. The length of the CDR3 is 14 residues. The V gene's germline CDR1 is SGHDN and CDR2 FVKESK. Trimming pared 4 bases from V and 8 bases from J, leaving 14 bases between. The CDR3 DNA follows: TGTGCCAGCAGCCCCCTATCAGTGGGGGAAAAACTGTTTTTT. It yields the protein CASSPLSVGEKLFF.

This clonotype showed up just a few times. Just one base apart from a much larger clone, this may be a read error. This sequence joins TRBV7-8 and TRBJ1-2; D is unclear. The CDR3 has 12 residues. CDR1 SGHVS and CDR2 FQNEAQ come from the germline V gene. DNA for the CDR3: TGTGCCAGCAGCACAGACCCAAGTGGCTGCACCTTC. Its translation: CASSTDPSGCTF.

This clonotype was observed at least ten times. The chain combines TRBV3-1 with TRBJ2-3; D is uncertain. Trimming shortened V by 1 base and J by 4 bases, and 12 bases separated the two germline ends. This CDR3 spans 15 amino acids. CDR1 is LGHDT, CDR2 YNNKEL, per germline (reference sequence). The CDR3 DNA reads TGTGCCAGCAGCCAAGCCGACGTCTCGGCAGATACGCAGTATTTT. It codes for CASSQADVSADTQYF.

This clonotype was seen only a few times. The gene calls are TRBV20-1 and TRBJ1-1; 9 bases are a match to TRBD1. Trimming took 1 base from V and 5 from J; bases not matched to a gene: 11. The CDR3 loop spans 16 amino acids. Germline V gene lookup returns CDR1 DFQATT and CDR2 SNEGSKA (reference sequence). The CDR3: CSARGPGQGSRTEAFF. CDR3 in DNA: TGCAGTGCTAGAGGGCCGGGACAGGGATCAAGAACTGAAGCTTTCTTT.

This clonotype was counted at least ten times. The chain is built from TRBV5-1 and TRBJ1-2; the match to TRBD1 covers 8 bases. The length of the CDR3 is 14 residues. Trimming cost V 1 base and J 3 bases; bases outside gene matches: 2. Per the germline V gene, CDR1 is SGHRS and CDR2 is YFSETQ. The DNA of the CDR3 is TGCGCCAGCAGCTTGTCGGGACAGGACTATGGCTACACCTTC. It codes for CASSLSGQDYGYTF.

The chain employs TRBV7-8 and TRBJ2-4; D is possibly TRBD1 (6 bases). The tail of the sequence fits TRBJ2-7 better, so the J call may be wrong. The length of the CDR3 is 14 residues. Germline CDR1 is SGHVS and CDR2 is FQNEAQ. The CDR3 loop reads CASSLAPDSYEQYF. CDR3 nucleotide sequence: TGTGCCAGCAGCTTAGCCCCGGACAGCTACGAGCAGTACTTC.

In this sample, this clonotype turned up a few times. Given a much more abundant clone one base away, this may be a read error. J is TRBJ2-7 and V is TRBV28; perhaps D is TRBD1 or TRBD2 (6 bases each). The germline gives CDR1 MDHEN, CDR2 SYDVKM. Between the trimmed V and J ends, which lost 6 bases and 4 bases, there was a span of 16 bases. CDR3 length equals 14 residues. CDR3 sequence reads: CASRLRGRGYEQYF. The CDR3 DNA sequence: TGTGCCAGCAGGTTACGGGGGCGAGGGTACGAGCAGTACTTC.

At least ten counts were recorded for this clonotype. The chain couples TRBV7-2 to TRBJ2-3, with D maybe TRBD1 (5 bases). CDR1 is SGHTA and CDR2 is FQGNSA in the germline V gene. V gave up 7 bases and J gave up 1 base, with 9 bases separating them. The CDR3 has 13 residues. The CDR3 nucleotides read TGTGCCAGCACCCGGACACGCACAGATACGCAGTATTTT. It yields the protein CASTRTRTDTQYF. The full variable domain, rest sourced from reference TRBV7-2 and TRBJ2-3, is GAGVSQSPSNKVTEKGKDVELRCDPISGHTALYWYRQSLGQGLEFLIYFQGNSAPDKSGLPSDRFSAERTGGSVSTLTIQRTQQEDSAVYLCASTRTRTDTQYFGPGTRLTVL.

This clonotype was observed at least ten times. This chain links TRBV28 with TRBJ2-5; TRBD1 agrees at 12 bases. The J call may be in error: the DNA end matches TRBJ2-7 better. The CDR3 is 14 amino acids. Germline CDR1 and CDR2: MDHEN and SYDVKM. The CDR3 protein is CASTAGTGGGEQYF. CDR3 bases: TGTGCCAGCACAGCCGGGACAGGGGGCGGCGAGCAGTACTTC.

As concerns this clonotype: A read error may be the cause here, since a much bigger clone is one base away. V gene TRBV9 combines with J gene TRBJ2-3, with D hard to call. The CDR3 runs 16 residues. The V end lost 0 bases, the J end lost 0 bases, and 11 bases lay between the germline ends. Germline V gene sequence: CDR1 SGDLS, CDR2 YYNGEE. As DNA, the CDR3 is TGTGCCAGCAGCGTAGCCCAGGAAATCAGCACAGATACGCAGTATTTT. This translates into CASSVAQEISTDTQYF. Together with reference TRBV9 and TRBJ2-3, the CDR3 gives the full variable domain: DSGVTQTPKHLITATGQRVTLRCSPRSGDLSVYWYQQSLDQGLQFLIQYYNGEERAKGNILERFSAQQFPDLHSELNLSSLELGDSALYFCASSVAQEISTDTQYFGPGTRLTVL.

The chain has TRBV6-5 and TRBJ1-1; 9 nucleotides match TRBD1. The CDR3 runs to 14 residues. Germline V CDR1 and CDR2: MNHEY, SVGAGI. Trimming removed 7 bases from V and 5 bases from J; junction bases left unmatched: 8. In DNA, the CDR3 is TGTGCCAGCAAGCTAGGACAGGGGTGGACTGAAGCTTTCTTT. Protein: CASKLGQGWTEAFF.

V gene TRBV20-1 combines with J gene TRBJ1-2; D is perhaps TRBD1 (6 bases). Trimming took off 5 bases at V and 4 bases at J, with 17 bases between the two ends. Germline assignment: CDR1 DFQATT and CDR2 SNEGSKA (reference sequence). The CDR3 contains 14 residues. This chain's CDR3 is CSARGGDLGYGYTF. CDR3 nucleotides: TGCAGTGCTCGAGGGGGTGACTTAGGCTATGGCTACACCTTC.

As regards this clonotype: A much larger clone lies one base from this, so it may be a read error. This chain links TRBV20-1 with TRBJ2-3, with D possibly called TRBD1 or TRBD2 (5 bases each). CDR1 is DFQATT, CDR2 SNEGSKA, per germline (reference sequence). This CDR3 comprises 15 residues. CDR3 amino acids: CGAPRVGVSTDTQYF. The CDR3 DNA follows: TGCGGTGCCCCCCGAGTGGGGGTTAGCACAGATACGCAGTATTTT.

The rearrangement joins TRBV12-3 or TRBV12-4 to TRBJ2-7; TRBD2 agrees at 10 bases. The CDR3 has 15 residues. The CDR3 is CATRSLAGLGDEQYF. CDR3 sequence (DNA): TGTGCTACTAGGTCACTAGCGGGGTTGGGCGATGAGCAGTACTTC.

The V and J genes are TRBV15 and TRBJ2-1; D is perhaps TRBD1 (6 bases). Trimming pared 2 bases from V and 10 bases from J, leaving 18 bases between. The CDR3 contains 15 residues. Germline V gives CDR1 LNHNV, CDR2 YYDKDF (reference sequence). The CDR3 DNA reads TGTGCCACCAGCAGATTCACGGACAGAGCCTACGAGCAGTTCTTC. Protein product: CATSRFTDRAYEQFF.

This clonotype was counted ten times or more. This sequence joins TRBV6-5 and TRBJ2-7; no firm D call. The germline V gene encodes CDR1 MNHEY and CDR2 SVGAGI. There are 17 residues in the CDR3. The ends were cut back, 1 base at V and 2 bases at J, with 18 bases in the middle. The CDR3: CASSYLTAYRIPYEQYF. The DNA for the CDR3 is TGTGCCAGCAGTTACTTGACGGCGTACAGAATCCCCTACGAGCAGTACTTC.

This clonotype occurred a few times. This chain connects TRBV4-3 to TRBJ1-1; TRBD1 aligns across 8 bases. The CDR3 contains 16 residues. V dropped 0 bases and J dropped 5; count of bases not matched to a gene: 8. CDR1 LGHNA and CDR2 YSLEER come from the germline V gene. For the CDR3, the DNA is TGCGCCAGCAGCCAAGATAGGGCAGGGGGCGGAACTGAAGCTTTCTTT. Protein: CASSQDRAGGGTEAFF.

This clonotype appeared many times. This chain uses TRBV5-1 with TRBJ2-7, with D possibly being TRBD2 (7 bases). CDR1 is SGHRS and CDR2 is YFSETQ in the germline V gene. The CDR3 has 13 amino acids. Trimming pared 5 bases from V and 10 bases from J, leaving 19 bases between. CDR3 amino acids: CASRPGLEGVQYF. CDR3 sequence (DNA): TGCGCCAGCAGACCCGGACTAGAGGGGGTTCAGTACTTC.

This clonotype was found once. This chain joins TRBV20-1 and TRBJ2-5; D is perhaps TRBD2 (6 bases). The length of the CDR3 is 16 residues. In germline, CDR1 is DFQATT, CDR2 SNEGSKA (reference sequence). Deletions cut 3 bases from V and 7 bases from J, with 24 bases between. The CDR3 here is CSASPGLAMAKGTQYF. The CDR3 DNA reads as TGCAGTGCTAGTCCGGGACTGGCGATGGCGAAAGGGACCCAGTACTTC.

This clonotype was seen at least ten times. This chain connects TRBV7-2 to TRBJ1-5; D ambiguous. Trimming cost V 1 base and J 4 bases, with 11 bases left between them. The CDR3 length is 15 residues. Looked up from germline, CDR1 is SGHTA and CDR2 is FQGNSA. The DNA of the CDR3 is TGTGCCAGCAGCTTAGAACAGCTCGTGAATCAGCCCCAGCATTTT. Translating gives CASSLEQLVNQPQHF. The full variable domain, in which reference TRBV7-2 and TRBJ1-5 provide the parts outside the CDR3, is GAGVSQSPSNKVTEKGKDVELRCDPISGHTALYWYRQSLGQGLEFLIYFQGNSAPDKSGLPSDRFSAERTGGSVSTLTIQRTQQEDSAVYLCASSLEQLVNQPQHFGDGTRLSIL.

The V and J genes are TRBV7-2 and TRBJ2-1; 16 bases align to TRBD2. V shed 8 bases and J 0 bases; nucleotides not matched to a gene: 4. CDR3 length: 17 residues. Germline CDR1 reads SGHTA; CDR2 reads FQGNSA. The CDR3 DNA reads as TGTGCCAGCTTGGGACTAGCGGGGGGGACCTCCTACAATGAGCAGTTCTTC. Translating it yields CASLGLAGGTSYNEQFF.

This clonotype was detected only a few times. This rearrangement joins TRBV27 to TRBJ1-1; 9 bases are shared with TRBD1. The CDR3 is made up of 14 amino acids. Trimming cost V 5 bases and J 6 bases; bases outside gene matches: 7. From germline, CDR1 is MNHEY and CDR2 SMNVEV (reference sequence). The CDR3 loop is CASSHWDRAPEAFF. In DNA, the CDR3 is TGTGCCAGCAGTCACTGGGACAGGGCGCCTGAAGCTTTCTTT.

This clonotype was counted a few times. The chain joins TRBV6-6 to TRBJ1-2; D unclear. This CDR3 is built from 14 residues. The germline CDR1 and CDR2 sequences are MNHNY and SVGAGI (reference sequence). V lost 2 bases, J lost 6 bases, and 13 bases lay in between. The CDR3 loop reads CASSYHPQFHGYTF. CDR3 in DNA: TGTGCCAGCAGTTACCACCCGCAGTTTCATGGCTACACCTTC.

Remarks on this clonotype: Just one base apart from a much larger clone, this may be a read error. DNA for the CDR3: TGTGCCGGCAGTTACTGGAACAGGGGCGGCTACACCTTC. This sequence encodes CAGSYWNRGGYTF. The V and J genes are TRBV6-5 and TRBJ1-2; 7 bases fit TRBD1. The CDR3 is 13 residues long. Germline V gene data show CDR1 as MNHEY and CDR2 as SVGAGI.

This clonotype was found many times. The chain carries TRBV9 and TRBJ2-7, with D possibly called TRBD1 or TRBD2 (5 bases each). Germline assignment: CDR1 SGDLS and CDR2 YYNGEE. The CDR3 is 16 amino acids. Trimming pared 3 bases from V and 6 bases from J, leaving 22 bases between. CDR3 bases: TGTGCCAGCAGCGCAGGTTCGAGGGGAAGGCCAGGCGAGCAGTACTTC. Protein product: CASSAGSRGRPGEQYF.

This clonotype was found many times. V usage is TRBV7-2 and J usage is TRBJ1-4, with D possibly TRBD1 on 5 matching bases. This CDR3 has 15 amino acids. The ends were cut back, 1 base at V and 8 bases at J, with 14 bases in the middle. From germline, CDR1 is SGHTA and CDR2 FQGNSA. CDR3 nucleotides: TGTGCCAGCAGCTTAGGCGGGGCCCCAAAAGAAAAACTGTTTTTT. Its protein product is CASSLGGAPKEKLFF.

This clonotype was recorded a few times. The genes are TRBV5-6 and TRBJ1-2, with 8 bases identical to TRBD1. This CDR3 comprises 16 residues. From germline, CDR1 is SGHDT and CDR2 YYEEEE. V trimming: 0 bases; J trimming: 7 bases; junction bases outside the gene matches: 11. The CDR3 reads CASSLGAGGIAGGYTF. DNA of the CDR3: TGTGCCAGCAGCTTGGGTGCAGGGGGCATCGCTGGTGGCTACACCTTC. Together with reference TRBV5-6 and TRBJ1-2, the CDR3 gives the full variable domain: DAGVTQSPTHLIKTRGQQVTLRCSPKSGHDTVSWYQQALGQGPQFIFQYYEEEERQRGNFPDRFSGHQFPNYSSELNVNALLLGDSALYLCASSLGAGGIAGGYTFGSGTRLTVV.

On this clonotype: A much larger clone is a single base away; this may be a read error. V gene TRBV29-1 combines with J gene TRBJ2-7; either TRBD1 or TRBD2 may supply D (6 bases each). The CDR3 contains 12 residues. With 7 bases removed from V and 1 base from J, the gap between germline ends came to 11 bases. The V gene's germline CDR1 is SQVTM and CDR2 ANQGSEA. The CDR3 DNA is TGCAGCGGTGGAGGGGGTTCCTACGAGCAGTACTTC. It is translated as CSGGGGSYEQYF.

Here the CDR3 DNA reads TGCAGTGCTGGGGCGGGGCCAGAGACCCAGTACTTC. It is translated as CSAGAGPETQYF. V and J are TRBV20-1 and TRBJ2-5, with a possible D match to TRBD2 (6 bases). CDR3 length equals 12 residues. V dropped 5 bases and J dropped 4 bases, with 11 bases sitting between them. Germline V gene lookup returns CDR1 DFQATT and CDR2 SNEGSKA (reference sequence).